These T cell receptor beta chains were read from a single sample in a study of blood T cells in healthy people across ages. TCRdb fed the 5' RACE reads into MiXCR, producing one record per CDR3 protein. The table has more than 900,000 distinct CDR3 sequences, approximately 25% seen once. Separately, the same data were catalogued under a study of T cells of mothers and their children.

Material: blood. All receptors derive from a girl aged 2 to 10 in good health. Each CDR3 is given with its conserved first and last residue. The D gene is left open where the match is weak. Size is omitted from some rows. Given values are once, few, many or a class for expanded clones.

j_call | clone_size | d_call | v_call | cdr3_length | cdr3_aa | cdr3_nt
TRBJ2-3 | - | TRBD2 | TRBV27 | 18 | CASRGLAGNLRPGDTQYF | TGTGCCAGCAGGGGACTAGCGGGAAATCTCCGGCCCGGAGATACGCAGTATTTT
TRBJ2-7 | - | TRBD2 | TRBV19 | 15 | CASSPMATSGYEQYF | TGTGCCAGTAGTCCGATGGCGACTAGCGGCTACGAGCAGTACTTC
TRBJ2-7 | few | - | TRBV28 | 17 | CASSLMQRLVGVYEQYF | TGTGCCAGCAGTTTAATGCAGCGTCTGGTTGGTGTCTACGAGCAGTACTTC
TRBJ1-2 | - | TRBD1 | TRBV29-1 | 15 | CSDRDRGRGDYGYTF | TGCAGCGACCGGGACAGGGGGCGCGGCGACTATGGCTACACCTTC
TRBJ1-2 | - | - | TRBV27 | 13 | CASGSNGNYGYTF | TGTGCCAGCGGGTCCAACGGGAACTATGGCTACACCTTC
TRBJ2-6 | few | - | TRBV19 | 15 | CASNWGKVGANVLTF | TGTGCCAGTAATTGGGGTAAGGTCGGGGCCAACGTCCTGACTTTC
TRBJ2-3 | - | - | TRBV7-2 | 14 | CASSPDSIRVTQYF | TGTGCCAGCAGCCCGGACTCCATCAGAGTTACGCAGTATTTT
TRBJ2-1 | - | - | TRBV5-5 | 14 | CASSSMDKGNEQFF | TGTGCCAGCAGCTCCATGGATAAGGGGAATGAGCAGTTCTTC
TRBJ2-4 | few | - | TRBV12-3/TRBV12-4 | 16 | CASSPLSLNAKNIQYF | TGTGCCAGCAGCCCCCTGAGCTTAAATGCCAAAAACATTCAGTACTTC
TRBJ2-7 | - | TRBD1 | TRBV10-3 | 15 | CAISGNPGQGGEQYF | TGTGCCATCAGTGGTAATCCGGGACAGGGTGGCGAGCAGTACTTC
TRBJ1-2 | few | TRBD1 | TRBV5-1 | 14 | CASTKTGEGDGYTF | TGCGCCAGCACAAAGACAGGGGAGGGGGATGGCTACACCTTC
TRBJ1-2 | - | TRBD1 | TRBV29-1 | 18 | CSVEGYRTGTGTFDGYTF | TGCAGCGTCGAAGGGTATAGGACGGGGACAGGGACGTTCGATGGCTACACCTTC
TRBJ2-3 | many | - | TRBV4-3 | 14 | CASSQDGSPDTQYF | TGCGCCAGCAGCCAAGACGGGAGCCCAGATACGCAGTATTTT
TRBJ1-1 | - | - | TRBV7-2 | 14 | CASYTQTGVAEAFF | TGTGCCAGCTACACTCAAACGGGGGTAGCTGAAGCTTTCTTT
TRBJ1-2 | few | TRBD1 | TRBV6-6 | 12 | CASTGTAYGYTF | TGTGCCAGCACCGGGACAGCCTATGGCTATACCTTC
TRBJ1-5 | - | - | TRBV6-2/TRBV6-3 | 13 | CASGGENNQPQHF | TGTGCCAGCGGGGGGGAGAACAATCAGCCCCAGCATTTT
TRBJ2-5 | few | - | TRBV5-1 | 14 | CASSLETAKETQYF | TGCGCCAGCAGCTTGGAGACGGCCAAAGAGACCCAGTACTTC
TRBJ2-7 | few | - | TRBV27 | 15 | CASSLSNDYAYEQYF | TGTGCCAGCAGTTTATCTAACGACTACGCCTACGAGCAGTACTTC
TRBJ2-3 | - | TRBD2 | TRBV20-1 | 15 | CSASFTGGGTDTQYF | TGCAGTGCCAGTTTTACCGGGGGGGGCACAGATACGCAGTATTTT
TRBJ2-7 | - | - | TRBV6-1 | 13 | CASRGETTYEQYF | TGTGCCAGCCGGGGTGAGACCACCTACGAGCAGTACTTC
TRBJ2-4 | - | - | TRBV27 | 15 | CASSLMAALQDIQYF | TGTGCCAGTAGTTTAATGGCGGCCCTGCAGGACATTCAGTACTTC
TRBJ2-5 | - | TRBD2 | TRBV29-1 | 17 | CSVEDGDSGSYPETQYF | TGCAGCGTTGAAGATGGGGATAGCGGGAGTTACCCAGAGACCCAGTACTTC
TRBJ1-2 | - | - | TRBV20-1 | 13 | CSARDQQGYGYTF | TGCAGTGCAAGAGACCAACAAGGGTACGGCTACACCTTC
TRBJ1-5 | few | - | TRBV29-1 | 13 | CSAAGGSNQPQHF | TGCAGCGCTGCCGGGGGGAGCAATCAGCCCCAGCATTTT
TRBJ1-1 | few | TRBD1 | TRBV7-9 | 14 | CASSPQGKNTEAFF | TGTGCCAGCAGCCCACAGGGGAAGAACACTGAAGCTTTCTTT
TRBJ2-3 | few | - | TRBV5-6 | 14 | CASSVGGGDVTQYF | TGTGCCAGCAGCGTCGGAGGGGGGGATGTTACGCAGTATTTT
TRBJ2-1 | - | TRBD2 | TRBV28 | 13 | CASSGGSRNEQFF | TGTGCCAGCAGCGGGGGGAGCCGCAATGAGCAGTTCTTC
TRBJ2-5 | few | - | TRBV20-1 | 11 | CSATKGETQYF | TGCAGTGCTACCAAGGGGGAGACCCAGTACTTC
TRBJ2-4 | - | - | TRBV20-1 | 14 | CSARDRQAKNIQYF | TGCAGTGCTAGAGATCGACAGGCCAAAAACATTCAGTACTTC
TRBJ1-2 | - | - | TRBV10-3 | 14 | CAISETPSDYGYTF | TGTGCCATCAGTGAGACGCCCTCGGACTATGGCTACACCTTC
TRBJ2-5 | - | - | TRBV20-1 | 15 | CSAVIGAGSQETQYF | TGCAGTGCCGTCATTGGGGCAGGGAGCCAAGAGACCCAGTACTTC
TRBJ2-5 | - | TRBD2 | TRBV29-1 | 14 | CSVSGRAIMETQYF | TGCAGCGTTAGCGGGAGGGCAATTATGGAGACCCAGTACTTC
TRBJ2-1 | few | - | TRBV9 | 12 | CASSVVPDEQFF | TGTGCCAGCAGCGTAGTCCCGGATGAGCAGTTCTTC
TRBJ2-5 | - | - | TRBV6-1 | 15 | CATKEHPTDQETQYF | TGTGCCACCAAAGAACACCCGACAGACCAAGAGACCCAGTACTTC
TRBJ2-3 | - | - | TRBV12-3/TRBV12-4 | 13 | CASSLYSTDTRYF | TGTGCCAGCAGTTTGTATAGCACAGATACGCGGTATTTT
TRBJ2-7 | few | - | TRBV5-6 | 14 | CASSRRGNHYEQYF | TGTGCCAGCAGCCGGAGGGGAAATCACTACGAGCAGTACTTC
TRBJ2-2 | once | TRBD1 | TRBV27 | 15 | CASSTPSTGSGELFF | TGTGCCAGCAGTACTCCCTCGACAGGGTCCGGGGAGCTGTTTTTT
TRBJ2-1 | - | TRBD2 | TRBV12-3/TRBV12-4 | 19 | CASILYGTSVALSYNEQFF | TGTGCCAGCATCTTGTACGGGACTAGCGTCGCTCTCTCCTACAATGAGCAGTTCTTC
TRBJ1-4 | few | - | TRBV2 | 14 | CASSRGHNGEKLFF | TGTGCCAGCAGTCGGGGGCATAATGGGGAAAAACTGTTTTTT
TRBJ2-1 | - | - | TRBV7-2 | 17 | CASSARDRLVGENEQFF | TGTGCCAGCAGCGCCCGCGACCGGCTAGTGGGAGAGAATGAGCAGTTCTTC
TRBJ2-7 | - | - | TRBV7-2 | 14 | CASSLATKNHEQYF | TGTGCCAGCAGCTTAGCCACAAAGAACCACGAGCAGTACTTC
TRBJ2-5 | few | TRBD2 | TRBV10-1 | 16 | CASSESGTSGRSAQYF | TGCGCCAGCAGTGAATCCGGGACTAGCGGGAGATCGGCCCAGTACTTC
TRBJ1-4 | few | - | TRBV4-3 | 15 | CASSQEGTYNEKLFF | TGCGCCAGCAGCCAAGAAGGGACGTACAATGAAAAACTGTTTTTT
TRBJ1-4 | few | - | TRBV6-1 | 18 | CASTWSSLRDPTNEKLFF | TGTGCCAGCACCTGGTCCAGCCTCAGGGACCCGACTAATGAAAAACTGTTTTTT